These 9 T cell receptor beta chains came from one sample sequenced in a study of control samples from healthy donors and cancer patients. Only in-frame clones appear in the TCRdb table, and some are missing; sequencing was by immunoSEQ multiplex PCR. The sample includes about 51,000 clones, around nine tenths of them seen just once. The sample consisted of PBMCs. The source of these receptors is a man aged 35-49 years with colorectal cancer.

The chain carries TRBV29-1 and TRBJ1-4; D is possibly TRBD1 (5 bases). CDR1 is SQVTM, CDR2 ANQGSEA, per germline. V lost 3 bases, J lost 7 bases, and 12 bases lay in between. The CDR3 runs 13 residues. CDR3 loop: CSVDPGGGEKLFF. CDR3 DNA: TGCAGCGTTGACCCTGGGGGAGGTGAAAAACTGTTTTTT.

This rearrangement joins TRBV3-1 (or the pseudogene TRBV3-2) to TRBJ2-7; TRBD2 agrees at 11 bases. The CDR3 contains 15 residues. V was pared by 4 bases and J by 4 bases, with 6 bases of the junction left unmatched. The germline CDR1 and CDR2 sequences are LGHDT and YNNKEL (reference sequence). The CDR3 loop reads CASSPPGLAAYEQYF. CDR3 in DNA: TGTGCCAGCAGCCCACCGGGACTAGCGGCTTACGAGCAGTACTTC.

The chain has TRBV10-3 and TRBJ2-3; 9 bases line up with TRBD2. The CDR3 sequence is 15 residues long. V lost 7 bases to trimming and J lost 3 bases; unmatched junction nucleotides: 8. Germline assignment: CDR1 ENHRY and CDR2 SYGVKD. The CDR3 here is CAINGGRAGTDTQYF. The CDR3 DNA reads TGTGCCATCAACGGCGGGAGGGCCGGTACAGATACGCAGTATTTT.

This chain connects TRBV11-2 to TRBJ1-2; TRBD1 is a possible D gene (5 bases). V dropped 5 bases and J dropped 5 bases, with 12 bases sitting between them. The CDR3 has 13 residues. Germline V gene lookup returns CDR1 SGHAT and CDR2 FQNNGV. The DNA of the CDR3 is TGTGCCAGCAGCCCAGACAGCCAATATGGCTACACCTTC. Encoded protein: CASSPDSQYGYTF.

The chain uses TRBV30 and TRBJ2-1, with 7 nucleotides matching TRBD2. From germline, CDR1 is GTSNPN and CDR2 SVGIG (reference sequence). This CDR3 has 15 residues. V shed 2 bases and J 8 bases; nucleotides not matched to a gene: 12. The CDR3 region has the DNA TGTGCCTGGAGTATCGGAGCGGGGAGCAGCGATGAGCAGTTCTTC. Protein product: CAWSIGAGSSDEQFF. Based on the CDR3 plus reference TRBV30 and TRBJ2-1, the full variable domain is SQTIHQWPATLVQPVGSPLSLECTVEGTSNPNLYWYRQAAGRGLQLLFYSVGIGQISSEVPQNLSASRPQDRQFILSSKKLLLSDSGFYLCAWSIGAGSSDEQFFGPGTRLTVL.

The chain joins TRBV24-1 to TRBJ2-3; TRBD2 matches 10 bases. The CDR3 runs 15 residues. Germline V CDR1 and CDR2: KGHDR, SFDVKD. Trimming removed 4 bases from V and 4 bases from J; junction bases left unmatched: 4. The CDR3 DNA is TGTGCCACCAGTGACCTAGCGGGAGTCCCAGATACGCAGTATTTT. It codes for CATSDLAGVPDTQYF.

This sequence joins TRBV6-5 and TRBJ2-4; the match to TRBD1 covers 8 bases. The CDR3 loop spans 15 amino acids. CDR1 and CDR2 (germline): MNHEY, SVGAGI. V lost 6 bases, J lost 0 bases, and 4 bases stayed unmatched. CDR3: CASRGDRSAKNIQYF. In DNA form, the CDR3 reads TGTGCCAGCAGGGGGGACAGGTCAGCCAAAAACATTCAGTACTTC.

The rearrangement links TRBV19 to TRBJ2-5, with 8 bases matching TRBD2. The CDR3 length is 18 residues. Germline trimming cut 3 bases from V and 5 bases from J; bases unmatched to any gene: 17. Germline V gene lookup returns CDR1 LNHDA and CDR2 SQIVND (reference sequence). CDR3 in amino acids: CASSIPRLGGRMAETQYF. Here the CDR3 DNA reads TGTGCCAGTAGTATCCCGCGCTTGGGCGGGAGGATGGCCGAGACCCAGTACTTC.

This clone has just one count. The chain has TRBV29-1 and TRBJ2-3, with D possibly matching TRBD1 (6 bases). V was cut by 7 bases and J by 1 base, with 15 bases left in between. This CDR3 is built from 14 residues. Germline loops: CDR1 SQVTM, CDR2 ANQGSEA. CDR3 nucleotides: TGCAGCGGGCTAGGGGGAGTAGGCACAGATACGCAGTATTTT. Translation gives CSGLGGVGTDTQYF.